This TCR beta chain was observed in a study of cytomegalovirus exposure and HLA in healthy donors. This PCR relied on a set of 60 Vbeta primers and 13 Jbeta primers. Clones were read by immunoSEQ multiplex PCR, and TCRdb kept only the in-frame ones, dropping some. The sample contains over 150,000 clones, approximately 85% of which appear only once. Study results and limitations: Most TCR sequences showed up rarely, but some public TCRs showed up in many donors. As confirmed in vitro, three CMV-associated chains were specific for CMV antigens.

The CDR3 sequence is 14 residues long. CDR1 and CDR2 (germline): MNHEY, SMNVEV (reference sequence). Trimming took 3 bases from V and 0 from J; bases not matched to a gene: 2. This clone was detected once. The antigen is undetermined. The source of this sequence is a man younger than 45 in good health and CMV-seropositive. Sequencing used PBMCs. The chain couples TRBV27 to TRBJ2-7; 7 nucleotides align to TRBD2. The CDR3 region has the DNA TGTGCCAGCAGTTTCGCGGGGGACTCCTACGAGCAGTACTTC. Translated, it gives CASSFAGDSYEQYF.